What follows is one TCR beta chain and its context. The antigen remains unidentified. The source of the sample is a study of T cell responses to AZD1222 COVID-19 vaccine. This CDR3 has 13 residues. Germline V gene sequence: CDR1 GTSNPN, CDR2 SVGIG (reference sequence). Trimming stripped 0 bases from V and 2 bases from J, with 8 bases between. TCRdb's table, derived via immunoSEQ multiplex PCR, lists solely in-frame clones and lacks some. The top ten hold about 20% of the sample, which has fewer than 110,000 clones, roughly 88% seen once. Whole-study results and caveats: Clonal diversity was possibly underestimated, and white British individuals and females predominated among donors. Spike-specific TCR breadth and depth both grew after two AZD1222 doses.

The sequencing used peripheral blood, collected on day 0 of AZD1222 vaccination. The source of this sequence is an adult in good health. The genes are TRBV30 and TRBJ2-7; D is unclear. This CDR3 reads CAWSVRLAYEQYF. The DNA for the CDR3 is TGTGCCTGGAGTGTAAGGCTAGCCTACGAGCAGTACTTC.